This entry concerns a single T cell receptor (beta chain). Sample-barcoded 5' priming and a J-beta primer mix drove a second PCR of about 6 to 12 cycles. TCRdb analysed the 5' RACE reads with MiXCR anew, one entry per CDR3 protein. This sample has around 1,800,000 distinct CDR3 sequences, with 39% found just once. The CDR3 runs 17 residues. V shed 2 bases and J shed 2 bases, with 18 bases lying between them. Germline values: CDR1 SGHTA, CDR2 FQGTGA. These data are taken from a study of blood T cells in healthy people across ages. The chain is built from TRBV7-3 and TRBJ1-1; tentatively, D is TRBD1 (6 bases). Sequenced input: blood. This clonotype was sampled from a human donor in good health. The CDR3 DNA is TGTGCCAGCAGCTTACATGGGGGGCGGGGAGTAAACACTGAAGCTTTCTTT. Encoded protein: CASSLHGGRGVNTEAFF.